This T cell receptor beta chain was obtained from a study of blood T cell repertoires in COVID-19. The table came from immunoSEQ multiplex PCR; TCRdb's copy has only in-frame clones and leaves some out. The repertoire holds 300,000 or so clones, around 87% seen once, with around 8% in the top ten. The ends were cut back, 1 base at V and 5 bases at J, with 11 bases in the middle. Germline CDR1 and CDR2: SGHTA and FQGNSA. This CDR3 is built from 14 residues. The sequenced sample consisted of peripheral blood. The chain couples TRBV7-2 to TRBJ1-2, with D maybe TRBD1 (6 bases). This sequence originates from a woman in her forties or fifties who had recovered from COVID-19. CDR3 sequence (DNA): TGTGCCAGCAGCTTAGGGCTACAGGGATATGGCTACACCTTC. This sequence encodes CASSLGLQGYGYTF.